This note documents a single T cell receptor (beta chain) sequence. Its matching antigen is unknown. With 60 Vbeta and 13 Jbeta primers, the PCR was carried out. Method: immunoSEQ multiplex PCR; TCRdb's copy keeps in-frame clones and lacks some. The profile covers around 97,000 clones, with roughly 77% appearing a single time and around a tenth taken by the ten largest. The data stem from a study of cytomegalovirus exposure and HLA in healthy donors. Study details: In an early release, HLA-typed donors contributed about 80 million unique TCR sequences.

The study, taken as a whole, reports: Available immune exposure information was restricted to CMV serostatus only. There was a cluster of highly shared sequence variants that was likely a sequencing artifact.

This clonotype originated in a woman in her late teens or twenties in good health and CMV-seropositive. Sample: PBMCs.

CDR3 sequence reads: CATSRDRGRGTGANVLTF. The DNA of the CDR3 is TGTGCCACCAGCAGGGACAGGGGGCGCGGAACAGGGGCCAACGTCCTGACTTTC. V and J are TRBV15 and TRBJ2-6; 11 bases are shared with TRBD1. CDR3 length: 18 residues. Germline CDR1 LNHNV, CDR2 YYDKDF (reference sequence). Trimming at V came to 3 bases and at J to 4 bases, leaving 8 bases not matched to a gene.